This entry lists 20 T cell receptor beta chains sequenced from one sample in a study of T-cell memory formation after mild COVID-19. TCRdb recomputed calls from the 5' RACE reads with MiXCR, one row per CDR3 protein. The sample lists around 450,000 distinct CDR3 sequences; about 24% were seen once. The sequencing input was PBMCs or a T cell subset sorted from them (not recorded which). These TCRs come from an adult woman who had mild COVID-19 (a few samples of this study predate the infection). Cell type and time point are not known.

This clonotype has only a few counts. The CDR3 protein is CSATAGGGATQYF. CDR3 in DNA: TGCAGTGCAACAGCGGGGGGGGGAGCGACCCAGTACTTC. The chain joins TRBV20-1 to TRBJ2-5; 10 bases line up with TRBD2. Trimming took 6 bases from V and 7 from J; bases not matched to a gene: 8. From germline, CDR1 is DFQATT and CDR2 SNEGSKA (reference sequence). The length of the CDR3 is 13 residues.

This clonotype was seen a handful of times. This chain uses TRBV4-1 with TRBJ1-2; D is unclear. Germline loops: CDR1 MGHRA, CDR2 YSYEKL. There are 14 residues in the CDR3. V dropped 0 bases and J dropped 4 bases, with 9 bases sitting between them. The CDR3 is CASSQEPGGYGYTF. DNA of the CDR3: TGCGCCAGCAGCCAAGAACCCGGAGGCTATGGCTACACCTTC.

DNA for the CDR3: TGTGCCAGCAGCCAACCGGGACAGGGGGCACGTGAGCAGTTCTTC. It specifies CASSQPGQGAREQFF. This chain uses TRBV11-3 with TRBJ2-1; 12 nucleotides agree with TRBD1. V gave up 5 bases and J gave up 9 bases; unmatched junction bases: 8. The CDR3 runs to 15 residues. Germline lookup yields CDR1 SGHNT and CDR2 YENEEA.

The rearrangement joins TRBV20-1 to TRBJ2-6; TRBD1 might be the D (5 bases). Per the germline V gene, CDR1 is DFQATT and CDR2 is SNEGSKA (reference sequence). The CDR3 runs to 17 residues. The germline V and J ends were trimmed by 0 bases and 0 bases, with 12 bases remaining between them. CDR3 bases: TGCAGTGCTAGAGAAAGGGGCTGGTTCTCTGGGGCCAACGTCCTGACTTTC. The encoded protein is CSARERGWFSGANVLTF.

The CDR3 DNA sequence: TGCGCCAGCAGCCAAGATACTAGCGGGAGCTACAATGAGCAGTTCTTC. Translated, it gives CASSQDTSGSYNEQFF. The chain recombines TRBV4-3 with TRBJ2-1, with TRBD2 matching 11 bases. CDR1 is LGHNA and CDR2 is YSLEER in the germline V gene. The CDR3 has 16 amino acids. Trimming cost V 0 bases and J 3 bases; bases outside gene matches: 1.

The V gene is TRBV12-3 or TRBV12-4, the J gene TRBJ1-5; D ambiguous. The germline V and J ends were trimmed by 9 bases and 1 base, with 7 bases remaining between them. The CDR3 loop spans 12 amino acids. CDR3 in DNA: TGTGCCAGTACCCGGAGCAATCAGCCCCAGCATTTT. Its protein product is CASTRSNQPQHF.

This clonotype was seen a handful of times. The chain uses TRBV7-3 and TRBJ1-1, with a weak D call TRBD1 (6 bases). V was trimmed by 4 bases and J by 6 bases, leaving 12 bases between them. Looked up from germline, CDR1 is SGHTA and CDR2 is FQGTGA. The CDR3 extends over 13 amino acids. In DNA, the CDR3 is TGTGCCAGCAGCTCAACAGGGCCGGCTGAAGCTTTCTTT. This encodes CASSSTGPAEAFF.

The chain couples TRBV12-3 or TRBV12-4 to TRBJ2-1; TRBD2 agrees at 13 bases. This CDR3 spans 16 amino acids. The trim removed 4 bases at V and 12 bases at J, leaving 12 bases unmatched. CDR3 DNA sequence: TGTGCCAGCAGTTCCTGGACTAGCGGGAGTATTCTATCGCAGTTCTTC. Translation gives CASSSWTSGSILSQFF.

The CDR3 loop reads CASSLRRQGRTYEQYF. The DNA for the CDR3 is TGTGCCAGCAGTTTAAGAAGACAGGGAAGGACCTACGAGCAGTACTTC. The chain uses TRBV27 and TRBJ2-7; 7 positions match TRBD1. Looked up from germline, CDR1 is MNHEY and CDR2 is SMNVEV (reference sequence). This CDR3 contains 16 residues. Trimming at V came to 2 bases and at J to 2 bases, leaving 9 bases not matched to a gene.

This chain connects TRBV12-3 or TRBV12-4 to TRBJ2-5; no reliable D call. V was cut by 3 bases and J by 1 base, with 9 bases left in between. The CDR3 is 14 residues long. The CDR3 nucleotides read TGTGCCAGCAGTTTTGGCCCCGTCCAAGAGACCCAGTACTTC. Amino acid sequence: CASSFGPVQETQYF.

This clonotype has ten or more counts. This rearrangement joins TRBV18 to TRBJ2-1; the D gene could be TRBD1 or TRBD2 (6 bases each). Germline CDR1 and CDR2: KGHSH and LQKENI. The CDR3 has 19 amino acids. V was pared by 2 bases and J by 5 bases, with 25 bases between. CDR3: CASSPSRSYRVGLHNEQFF. In nucleotides, the CDR3 is TGTGCCAGCTCACCATCACGGTCTTACAGGGTGGGACTCCACAATGAGCAGTTCTTC.

The chain carries TRBV20-1 and TRBJ2-1; TRBD1 or TRBD2 may be the D gene (5 bases each). Between the trimmed V and J ends, which lost 2 bases and 1 base, there was a span of 12 bases. Germline CDR1 and CDR2: DFQATT and SNEGSKA (reference sequence). The CDR3 runs to 15 residues. The CDR3 loop is CSARRPGTSYNEQFF. Written as DNA, the CDR3 is TGCAGTGCTAGAAGGCCGGGGACGTCCTACAATGAGCAGTTCTTC.

This clonotype was observed a few times. The V and J genes are TRBV6-1 and TRBJ1-1; D not resolved. The germline V gene has CDR1 MNHNS and CDR2 SASEGT. This CDR3 spans 14 amino acids. Trimming cost V 3 bases and J 6 bases, with 14 bases left between them. The CDR3 DNA is TGTGCCAGCAGTGAGGGTCGAGCACTCGCTGAAGCTTTCTTT. It specifies CASSEGRALAEAFF.

The rearrangement joins TRBV11-2 to TRBJ2-5, with 11 bases identical to TRBD1. The CDR3 covers 15 residues. Germline lookup yields CDR1 SGHAT and CDR2 FQNNGV. V lost 4 bases and J lost 5; bases outside the gene matches: 6. The CDR3 region is CASSWDRGSRETQYF. DNA for the CDR3: TGTGCCAGCAGCTGGGACAGGGGGTCTAGGGAGACCCAGTACTTC.

This clonotype was observed a handful of times. For the CDR3, the DNA is TGTGCCAGCAGCTTAGGTACAGGGGTAAAGGAGACCCAGTACTTC. Residues: CASSLGTGVKETQYF. V usage is TRBV7-9 and J usage is TRBJ2-5, with 7 bases that match TRBD1. V trimming: 1 base; J trimming: 5 bases; junction bases outside the gene matches: 7. There are 15 residues in the CDR3. Germline V lookup: CDR1 SEHNR, CDR2 FQNEAQ (reference sequence).

This clonotype was counted only a few times. The chain joins TRBV6-2 or TRBV6-3 to TRBJ2-1; 8 nucleotides agree with TRBD1. With V trimmed by 7 bases and J by 8 bases, 7 bases remained unmatched. Germline assignment: CDR1 MNHEY and CDR2 SVGEGT. The CDR3 length is 13 residues. For the CDR3, the DNA is TGTGCCAGCAACAAACAGGGGGTTTATGAGCAGTTCTTC. It translates to CASNKQGVYEQFF.

J is TRBJ2-1 and V is TRBV6-6, with D perhaps matching TRBD2 (7 bases). V shed 4 bases and J shed 7 bases, with 20 bases lying between them. Germline V gives CDR1 MNHNY, CDR2 SVGAGI (reference sequence). The CDR3 covers 16 residues. CDR3 residues: CASSSGGTSVANEQFF. In nucleotides, the CDR3 is TGTGCCAGCAGTTCCGGGGGGACATCCGTTGCTAATGAGCAGTTCTTC.

The chain has TRBV12-3 or TRBV12-4 and TRBJ1-3; possibly TRBD1 for D (6 bases). This CDR3 contains 15 residues. The V and J ends lost 5 bases and 0 bases respectively, with 11 bases between them. The CDR3 nucleotides are TGTGCCAGCAGTACAAACAGGGCCTCTGGAAACACCATATATTTT. Translated: CASSTNRASGNTIYF.

The CDR3 bases are TGCAGTGCTAGGACTGCCCCCCCCGATCAGCCCCAGCATTTT. This sequence encodes CSARTAPPDQPQHF. The V call is TRBV20-1, the J call TRBJ1-5; D gene uncertain. This CDR3 is built from 14 residues. Germline CDR1 reads DFQATT; CDR2 reads SNEGSKA (reference sequence). Between the trimmed V and J ends, which lost 3 bases and 5 bases, there was a span of 14 bases.

This chain joins TRBV3-1 and TRBJ2-7; D tentatively fits TRBD1 or TRBD2 (5 bases each). Trimming stripped 4 bases from V and 7 bases from J, with 17 bases between. The CDR3 has 14 amino acids. Germline lookup yields CDR1 LGHDT and CDR2 YNNKEL (reference sequence). CDR3 sequence (DNA): TGTGCCAGCAGCCCGGCCTCGCTATGGGGGGAGCAGTACTTC. This translates into CASSPASLWGEQYF.